The entry that follows covers one T cell receptor (beta chain) sequence. The V segment lost 0 bases and the J segment 2 bases; nucleotides outside the gene matches: 9. CDR1 is MGHRA, CDR2 YSYEKL, per germline. The CDR3 contains 18 residues. This sample stems from a study of blood T cell repertoires in COVID-19. Study-wide background: Sources were T cells, B-cell-depleted T cells, or PBMCs; the material itself was cDNA or gDNA.

Assignment of participants to cohorts was predicated upon participant-reported clinical history. The recovered donors of Cohort 3 showed two negative PCRs, clearance, or symptom resolution. In the source study's methods: How many nucleated cells were present was estimated from reference gene primer amplification. The data were produced by immunoSEQ multiplex PCR, yet TCRdb's version contains in-frame clones alone and is incomplete. For V, J and clone size, that table is used; D and trimming come from the DNA. Of a few hundred thousand clones listed, 70% to 90% are singletons. This receptor was taken from a man in his thirties or forties who had recovered from COVID-19. Sequenced sample: PBMCs or T cells enriched from blood (not recorded which). The rearrangement uses TRBV4-1 and TRBJ1-5; TRBD1 aligns across 8 bases. The CDR3 here is CASSQDHTQGARNQPQHF. The CDR3 bases are TGCGCCAGCAGCCAAGACCACACCCAGGGGGCGCGCAATCAGCCCCAGCATTTT.